This passage covers 30 T cell receptor beta chains from one sample sequenced in a study of blood T cell repertoires in COVID-19. Sequencing used immunoSEQ multiplex PCR; TCRdb keeps in-frame clones, though not all of them. The sample carries roughly 410,000 clones, roughly 90% recorded once. The specimen was peripheral blood. These receptors were obtained from a middle-aged man with acute or convalescent COVID-19.

The chain is built from TRBV19 and TRBJ1-4; 8 positions agree with TRBD1. CDR1 LNHDA and CDR2 SQIVND come from the germline V gene (reference sequence). Trimming took 2 bases from V and 1 from J; bases not matched to a gene: 3. This CDR3 is 16 amino acids long. CDR3 coding DNA: TGTGCCAGTAGTATACAGGGGGCGCAAACTAATGAAAAACTGTTTTTT. Translated: CASSIQGAQTNEKLFF.

The rearrangement links TRBV29-1 to TRBJ1-2; TRBD1 agrees at 9 bases. With V trimmed by 4 bases and J by 1 base, 16 bases remained unmatched. Germline lookup yields CDR1 SQVTM and CDR2 ANQGSEA. This CDR3 has 18 amino acids. CDR3 nucleotide sequence: TGCAGCGTTGGCTTCGAGGGGGGACAGGGCACGGTTAACTATGGCTACACCTTC. Residues: CSVGFEGGQGTVNYGYTF.

The rearrangement uses TRBV7-8 and TRBJ2-5, with 7 bases identical to TRBD1. Germline V gene lookup returns CDR1 SGHVS and CDR2 FQNEAQ. The CDR3 spans 15 residues. V was pared by 6 bases and J by 2 bases, with 9 bases of the junction left unmatched. The CDR3 spells CASRLLGQVQETQYF. DNA of the CDR3: TGTGCCAGCAGGCTCCTCGGACAGGTACAAGAGACCCAGTACTTC.

The chain links TRBV27 to TRBJ1-6, with TRBD1 matching 8 bases. The V gene's germline CDR1 is MNHEY and CDR2 SMNVEV (reference sequence). The ends lost 1 base at V and 8 bases at J; junction bases unmatched: 16. CDR3 size: 19 residues. As DNA, the CDR3 is TGTGCCAGCAGTTTATTCTACCCCCTTCCACAGGGGGAGGATTCACCCCTCCACTTT. This translates into CASSLFYPLPQGEDSPLHF.

The DNA for the CDR3 is TGTGCCAGCACCACAAGGAGGGGAGGCTATGGCTACACCTTC. As protein: CASTTRRGGYGYTF. The chain combines TRBV6-6 with TRBJ1-2; tentative D call: TRBD1 (5 bases). CDR1 and CDR2 from the germline V gene are MNHNY and SVGAGI (reference sequence). This CDR3 has 14 amino acids. V was shortened by 7 bases and J by 4 bases, with 16 bases between the two germline ends.

This chain uses TRBV15 with TRBJ2-3, with a tentative D call TRBD2 (6 bases). V was trimmed by 0 bases and J by 1 base, leaving 17 bases between them. The germline gives CDR1 LNHNV, CDR2 YYDKDF (reference sequence). This CDR3 has 18 residues. In nucleotides, the CDR3 is TGTGCCACCAGCAGAGATCCCATCACTAGCTTGGGCACAGATACGCAGTATTTT. Translation gives CATSRDPITSLGTDTQYF. Filled out from reference TRBV15 and TRBJ2-3, the complete variable domain reads DAMVIQNPRYQVTQFGKPVTLSCSQTLNHNVMYWYQQKSSQAPKLLFHYYDKDFNNEADTPDNFQSRRPNTSFCFLDIRSPGLGDTAMYLCATSRDPITSLGTDTQYFGPGTRLTVL.

This chain joins TRBV19 and TRBJ2-7, with D uncertain. V was clipped by 3 bases and J by 1 base, with 10 bases between them. CDR1 is LNHDA, CDR2 SQIVND, per germline (reference sequence). The CDR3 loop spans 14 amino acids. This chain's CDR3 is CASSIRGRSYEQYF. For the CDR3, the DNA is TGTGCCAGTAGTATCCGTGGCAGATCCTACGAGCAGTACTTC.

This clone was detected only once. The chain couples TRBV28 to TRBJ2-1; 14 positions agree with TRBD2. CDR3 length equals 17 residues. The trim removed 2 bases at V and 7 bases at J, leaving 7 bases unmatched. From germline, CDR1 is MDHEN and CDR2 SYDVKM. CDR3 amino acids: CASSLGTSGSSGNEQFF. Written as DNA, the CDR3 is TGTGCCAGCAGTTTAGGGACTAGCGGGAGTTCGGGAAATGAGCAGTTCTTC.

The J gene is TRBJ2-2, the V gene TRBV5-1; D ambiguous. Germline CDR1 reads SGHRS; CDR2 reads YFSETQ. The V and J ends lost 0 bases and 6 bases respectively, with 6 bases between them. The CDR3 length is 13 residues. DNA for the CDR3: TGCGCCAGCAGCTTGGTCAAGCCCGGGGAGCTGTTTTTT. Amino acid sequence: CASSLVKPGELFF.

The J gene is TRBJ2-5, the V gene TRBV19; D may be TRBD2 (5 bases). Germline V gene data show CDR1 as LNHDA and CDR2 as SQIVND (reference sequence). V lost 5 bases to trimming and J lost 5 bases, with 15 bases between them. This CDR3 spans 14 amino acids. The CDR3 sequence is CASSSTRFWETQYF. CDR3 nucleotide sequence: TGTGCCAGTAGTTCTACTAGGTTCTGGGAGACCCAGTACTTC. Full variable domain (outside the CDR3, taken from reference TRBV19 and TRBJ2-5): DGGITQSPKYLFRKEGQNVTLSCEQNLNHDAMYWYRQDPGQGLRLIYYSQIVNDFQKGDIAEGYSVSREKKESFPLTVTSAQKNPTAFYLCASSSTRFWETQYFGPGTRLLVL.

The chain couples TRBV4-1 to TRBJ2-3; 9 nucleotides align to TRBD1. Germline V gene sequence: CDR1 MGHRA, CDR2 YSYEKL. V dropped 4 bases and J dropped 10; count of bases not matched to a gene: 15. The CDR3 runs to 16 residues. DNA for the CDR3: TGCGCCAGCAGCCTGCGTCGGGACAGGGAATTCTTGGCGCAGTATTTT. Its protein product is CASSLRRDREFLAQYF.

V and J are TRBV5-4 and TRBJ1-6, with D possibly matching TRBD1 (5 bases). V lost 6 bases and J lost 6, with 10 bases in between. Germline CDR1 and CDR2: SGHNT and YYREEE (reference sequence). CDR3 size: 13 residues. The CDR3, as DNA: TGTGCCAGCACGGCGGGGACTAATTCACCCCTCCACTTT. Its protein is CASTAGTNSPLHF.

V usage is TRBV4-1 and J usage is TRBJ2-2; 10 nucleotides align to TRBD2. The germline gives CDR1 MGHRA, CDR2 YSYEKL. CDR3 length: 17 amino acids. Trimming removed 1 base from V and 5 bases from J; junction bases left unmatched: 7. The CDR3 DNA is TGCGCCAGCAGCCAAGGTCTAGCGGGGGCGAGAACCGGGGAGCTGTTTTTT. Its protein product is CASSQGLAGARTGELFF.

This clone appeared once. The chain combines TRBV9 with TRBJ2-6; TRBD1 aligns across 9 bases. There are 17 residues in the CDR3. V dropped 3 bases and J dropped 4; count of bases not matched to a gene: 8. Germline CDR1 and CDR2: SGDLS and YYNGEE. The CDR3 sequence is CASSGRTGAGGANVLTF. The CDR3 nucleotides are TGTGCCAGCAGCGGGAGGACAGGGGCGGGAGGGGCCAACGTCCTGACTTTC.

The chain carries TRBV19 and TRBJ2-6; TRBD1 matches at 9 bases. CDR3 length: 16 residues. In germline, CDR1 is LNHDA, CDR2 SQIVND (reference sequence). Trimming took 3 bases from V and 3 from J; bases not matched to a gene: 3. Here the CDR3 reads CASSMNRGLGANVLTF. The CDR3 nucleotides are TGTGCCAGTAGTATGAACAGGGGGCTTGGGGCCAACGTCCTGACTTTC.

The J gene is TRBJ1-6, the V gene TRBV7-9, with 9 nucleotides matching TRBD1. The CDR3 has 19 amino acids. Germline assignment: CDR1 SEHNR and CDR2 FQNEAQ (reference sequence). The V segment lost 5 bases and the J segment 0 bases; nucleotides outside the gene matches: 11. CDR3 DNA: TGTGCCAGCAGCCCACGGGACAGGGTCTCAAGCTCCTATAATTCACCCCTCCACTTT. It specifies CASSPRDRVSSSYNSPLHF.

The chain joins TRBV28 to TRBJ1-5, with 9 bases fitting TRBD1. From germline, CDR1 is MDHEN and CDR2 SYDVKM. With 4 bases clipped from V and 6 bases from J, the junction kept 7 bases outside the gene matches. This CDR3 has 15 residues. The CDR3 is CASSSGTGSRQPQHF. The CDR3, as DNA: TGTGCCAGCAGTTCCGGGACAGGGTCGCGTCAGCCCCAGCATTTT.

The chain recombines TRBV7-3 with TRBJ2-3, with TRBD2 as a possible D gene (6 bases). The germline V and J ends were trimmed by 5 bases and 2 bases, with 14 bases remaining between them. Germline CDR1 is SGHTA and CDR2 is FQGTGA. This CDR3 spans 15 amino acids. The CDR3: CASSRRLDNTDTQYF. In nucleotides, the CDR3 is TGTGCCAGCAGCCGCAGACTAGATAACACAGATACGCAGTATTTT.

The gene calls are TRBV28 and TRBJ2-7; TRBD1 is a possible D gene (6 bases). CDR3 length: 19 residues. Trimming removed 1 base at V and 5 bases at J, with 27 bases between. Germline V gene data show CDR1 as MDHEN and CDR2 as SYDVKM. This CDR3 reads CASSLYPPRTGFGVDEQYF. CDR3 nucleotide sequence: TGTGCCAGCAGTTTATATCCTCCCAGAACAGGGTTTGGGGTCGACGAGCAGTACTTC.

The J gene is TRBJ2-7, the V gene TRBV19; TRBD1 matches at 7 bases. Germline CDR1 LNHDA, CDR2 SQIVND (reference sequence). Trimming removed 3 bases from V and 5 bases from J; junction bases left unmatched: 4. The CDR3 spans 13 residues. In DNA, the CDR3 is TGTGCCAGTAGTATGACAGGGCTCGACGAGCAGTACTTC. Its translation: CASSMTGLDEQYF.

For the CDR3, the DNA is TGTGCCAGCAGAACTATGACAGGGGGCGGTGAAAAACTGTTTTTT. Protein sequence: CASRTMTGGGEKLFF. The V call is TRBV6-5, the J call TRBJ1-4; 10 bases fit TRBD1. This CDR3 has 15 residues. V shed 6 bases, J shed 7 bases, and the junction held 8 bases outside the gene matches. The germline gives CDR1 MNHEY, CDR2 SVGAGI.

The V call is TRBV27, the J call TRBJ1-1, with 12 bases lining up with TRBD1. The junction had 6 bases not matched to a gene; V was cut back by 5 bases and J by 2 bases. The germline gives CDR1 MNHEY, CDR2 SMNVEV (reference sequence). The CDR3 loop spans 16 amino acids. CDR3 sequence reads: CASSPGQGAGNTEAFF. The CDR3, as DNA: TGTGCCAGCAGTCCGGGACAGGGGGCTGGTAACACTGAAGCTTTCTTT.

This chain's CDR3 is CASSLGGNLGEQFF. The CDR3 coding sequence is TGTGCCAGCAGCTTAGGAGGGAACCTAGGGGAGCAGTTCTTC. V usage is TRBV7-6 and J usage is TRBJ2-1; weak D call: TRBD2 (5 bases). Trimming removed 1 base from V and 10 bases from J, with 14 bases in between. CDR3 length equals 14 residues. Germline lookup yields CDR1 SGHVS and CDR2 FNYEAQ. Full variable domain (rest looked up from reference TRBV7-6 and TRBJ2-1): GAGVSQSPRYKVTKRGQDVALRCDPISGHVSLYWYRQALGQGPEFLTYFNYEAQQDKSGLPNDRFSAERPEGSISTLTIQRTEQRDSAMYRCASSLGGNLGEQFFGPGTRLTVL.

The rearrangement joins TRBV24-1 to TRBJ1-2; D is perhaps TRBD1 (6 bases). From germline, CDR1 is KGHDR and CDR2 SFDVKD. Trimming pared 3 bases from V and 3 bases from J, leaving 13 bases between. There are 15 residues in the CDR3. CDR3 in DNA: TGTGCCACCAGTGATGGGGGACATGGCTACTATGGCTACACCTTC. Translation gives CATSDGGHGYYGYTF.

The CDR3 loop is CASSLASGGQPQHF. CDR3 coding DNA: TGTGCCAGCAGCCTAGCTTCCGGGGGTCAACCCCAGCATTTT. The chain joins TRBV3-1 (or the pseudogene TRBV3-2) to TRBJ1-5; TRBD1 might be the D (5 bases). V lost 4 bases and J lost 10, with 17 bases in between. The CDR3 consists of 14 residues. The V gene's germline CDR1 is LGHDT and CDR2 YNNKEL (reference sequence).

V gene TRBV13 combines with J gene TRBJ2-7; TRBD2 matches 12 bases. The CDR3 loop spans 16 amino acids. CDR1 and CDR2 from the germline V gene are PRHDT and FYEKMQ (reference sequence). V shed 0 bases, J shed 2 bases, and the junction held 2 bases outside the gene matches. CDR3 sequence: CASSLGASGGAYEQYF. CDR3 coding DNA: TGTGCCAGCAGCTTAGGGGCTAGCGGGGGGGCCTACGAGCAGTACTTC.

This chain links TRBV18 with TRBJ2-6; no reliable D call. Trimming took off 4 bases at V and 0 bases at J, with 16 bases between the two ends. Germline V gene lookup returns CDR1 KGHSH and CDR2 LQKENI. This CDR3 is 18 amino acids long. In DNA, the CDR3 is TGTGCCAGCTCACGGCAGACAACTCTCATCTCTGGGGCCAACGTCCTGACTTTC. Residues: CASSRQTTLISGANVLTF.

This sequence joins TRBV7-6 and TRBJ2-3; 8 bases map to TRBD2. Germline V gives CDR1 SGHVS, CDR2 FNYEAQ. Unmatched junction bases numbered 5, after V lost 3 bases and J lost 3 bases. This CDR3 is built from 15 residues. This CDR3 is CASSFGIAGTDTQYF. CDR3 bases: TGTGCCAGCAGCTTCGGGATAGCGGGAACAGATACGCAGTATTTT.

This clone has only one observation. Written as DNA, the CDR3 is TGCAGTGCTAGTTCATCCGCGGGGGGCGGGGAGACCCAGTACTTC. This codes for CSASSSAGGGETQYF. The chain couples TRBV20-1 to TRBJ2-5; 8 positions match TRBD2. CDR3 length: 15 residues. V shed 3 bases, J shed 5 bases, and the junction held 11 bases outside the gene matches. Germline V gene sequence: CDR1 DFQATT, CDR2 SNEGSKA (reference sequence).

V usage is TRBV5-1 and J usage is TRBJ2-7, with TRBD2 matching 8 bases. J lost 7 bases, V lost 4 bases, and 19 bases had no gene match. The CDR3 extends over 17 amino acids. Germline V lookup: CDR1 SGHRS, CDR2 YFSETQ. The CDR3 spells CASSALGRGVPAGEQYF. The CDR3 DNA is TGCGCCAGCAGCGCGCTTGGGCGGGGGGTACCCGCGGGGGAGCAGTACTTC.